Shown below are 24 T cell receptor beta chains from a single sample sequenced in a study of beta chain features in type 1 diabetes. Study-level findings and limits: Shorter TCRB CDR3s, moderately but significantly so, were found in Type 1 diabetes patients in all four CD4+ subsets.

Which antigens these TCRs recognize remains unknown. The investigators reverse transcribed all of the isolated RNA, so they sequenced expressed TCRB transcripts. Here immunoSEQ multiplex PCR was the method, and the copy in TCRdb shows in-frame clones only, minus some. The data hold 250,000 to 300,000 clones, with approximately 25% observed a single time. Material for sequencing was naive CD4+ T cells from blood. These receptors were taken from a woman in her twenties or thirties with type 1 diabetes.

The chain employs TRBV18 and TRBJ2-5; 7 bases map to TRBD2. This CDR3 spans 14 amino acids. J was trimmed by 6 bases and V by 2 bases; bases with no gene match: 6. Germline values: CDR1 KGHSH, CDR2 LQKENI. As DNA, the CDR3 is TGTGCCAGCTCACCAACGCGGGAGTTCAAGACCCAGTACTTC. Encoded protein: CASSPTREFKTQYF.

This sequence joins TRBV5-1 and TRBJ2-2; no reliable D call. Germline V gene lookup returns CDR1 SGHRS and CDR2 YFSETQ. V lost 0 bases to trimming and J lost 1 base, with 10 bases between them. The CDR3 totals 16 residues. CDR3 nucleotide sequence: TGCGCCAGCAGCTTGGGGCTCAGTCTGAACACCGGGGAGCTGTTTTTT. As protein: CASSLGLSLNTGELFF.

The CDR3 protein is CASSSGHQETQYF. The CDR3 nucleotides read TGTGCCAGCAGCTCAGGGCATCAGGAGACCCAGTACTTC. J is TRBJ2-5 and V is TRBV2; the D gene is possibly TRBD1 (5 bases). CDR1 and CDR2 from the germline V gene are SNHLY and FYNNEI. The CDR3 spans 13 residues. V lost 6 bases and J 5 bases, leaving 13 bases between the germline ends.

The V and J genes are TRBV13 and TRBJ2-5, with D perhaps TRBD2 (7 bases). The CDR3 has 17 residues. V was trimmed by 3 bases and J by 4 bases, leaving 21 bases between them. CDR1 is PRHDT, CDR2 FYEKMQ, per germline (reference sequence). The CDR3, as DNA: TGTGCCAGCAGCTTGGCGGCGGGCACAGGGAGGGGAGAGACCCAGTACTTC. Its translation is CASSLAAGTGRGETQYF.

The rearrangement links TRBV30 to TRBJ1-1; 7 bases fit TRBD1. This CDR3 contains 13 residues. Germline V lookup: CDR1 GTSNPN, CDR2 SVGIG (reference sequence). The V segment lost 2 bases and the J segment 4 bases; nucleotides outside the gene matches: 4. CDR3 protein: CAWSKGAPTEAFF. The CDR3 DNA reads TGTGCCTGGAGTAAGGGGGCACCCACTGAAGCTTTCTTT.

This clone was observed a few times. The V and J genes are TRBV29-1 and TRBJ2-3; 9 bases agree with TRBD1. The V and J ends lost 8 bases and 3 bases, in that order; junction bases with no gene match: 9. The CDR3 sequence is 14 residues long. Germline V lookup: CDR1 SQVTM, CDR2 ANQGSEA. The CDR3 spells CSFRDREFTDTQYF. The CDR3, as DNA: TGCAGCTTCCGGGACAGGGAATTTACAGATACGCAGTATTTT.

J is TRBJ2-1 and V is TRBV4-1, with 11 bases that match TRBD2. The J segment lost 9 bases and the V segment lost 2 bases, leaving 12 bases of the junction unmatched. Germline CDR1 is MGHRA and CDR2 is YSYEKL. The CDR3 runs 17 residues. The CDR3 nucleotides read TGCGCCAGCAGCCAACGTTCTAGCGGGGGGCCATCAGGTGAGCAGTTCTTC. It specifies CASSQRSSGGPSGEQFF.

This clone was found a few times. Other DNA variants within this sample encode the same CDR3. J is TRBJ2-5 and V is TRBV30; 9 nucleotides agree with TRBD1. Germline V gene data show CDR1 as GTSNPN and CDR2 as SVGIG (reference sequence). The CDR3 loop spans 14 amino acids. V shed 3 bases, J shed 2 bases, and the junction held 4 bases outside the gene matches. Written as DNA, the CDR3 is TGTGCCTGGAGCTTGGGACAGGGACAAGAGACCCAGTACTTC. It translates to CAWSLGQGQETQYF.

This clone was picked up a small number of times. This rearrangement joins TRBV9 to TRBJ2-3; TRBD2 is a possible D gene (6 bases). V lost 3 bases to trimming and J lost 6 bases, with 14 bases between them. CDR3 length: 14 residues. In germline, CDR1 is SGDLS, CDR2 YYNGEE. The CDR3 reads CASSAQEGSDTQYF. In DNA form, the CDR3 reads TGTGCCAGCAGCGCACAGGAGGGCTCTGATACGCAGTATTTT.

This clone was seen a few times. The chain is built from TRBV28 and TRBJ2-5; TRBD2 matches at 9 bases. V lost 6 bases, J lost 5 bases, and 13 bases stayed unmatched. Germline V gene data show CDR1 as MDHEN and CDR2 as SYDVKM. The CDR3 loop spans 16 amino acids. The CDR3 nucleotides read TGTGCCAGCAGAACCCGCGCGGGAGGGCCGAGCGAGACCCAGTACTTC. Its protein product is CASRTRAGGPSETQYF.

The chain employs TRBV29-1 and TRBJ2-6; 9 bases line up with TRBD1. Germline CDR1 and CDR2: SQVTM and ANQGSEA. This CDR3 spans 21 amino acids. V gave up 0 bases and J gave up 0 bases; unmatched junction bases: 15. DNA of the CDR3: TGCAGCGTTGAAGATGAAGGATTCTGGGGACAGGGCCTCTCTGGGGCCAACGTCCTGACTTTC. Its protein is CSVEDEGFWGQGLSGANVLTF.

V is TRBV27 and J is TRBJ2-7; possibly TRBD1 for D (5 bases). Trimming removed 5 bases at V and 2 bases at J, with 16 bases between. Germline assignment: CDR1 MNHEY and CDR2 SMNVEV (reference sequence). CDR3 size: 15 residues. The CDR3 sequence is CASSIFNDRTYEQYF. CDR3 in DNA: TGTGCCAGCAGTATATTCAACGACAGAACCTACGAGCAGTACTTC.

The table lists this clone with a few counts. This chain joins TRBV18 and TRBJ2-1; 9 bases are shared with TRBD1. J gave up 10 bases and V 3 bases, and 10 bases lay outside the gene matches. The CDR3 runs 15 residues. CDR1 and CDR2 (germline): KGHSH, LQKENI. This CDR3 is CASSPGTGKEEEQFF. CDR3 bases: TGTGCCAGCTCACCCGGGACAGGGAAGGAAGAGGAGCAGTTCTTC.

This clone has a single count. The chain combines TRBV9 with TRBJ2-1, with D unresolved. Germline values: CDR1 SGDLS, CDR2 YYNGEE. The CDR3 length is 12 residues. V was cut by 7 bases and J by 9 bases, with 14 bases left in between. CDR3 DNA: TGTGCCAGCGGTCGTCTTTCGGGTGAGCAGTTCTTC. Its translation: CASGRLSGEQFF.

This clone occurred a few times. The chain couples TRBV29-1 to TRBJ1-1; 7 bases are a match to TRBD1. Germline lookup yields CDR1 SQVTM and CDR2 ANQGSEA. CDR3 length equals 12 residues. V shed 4 bases and J 4 bases; nucleotides not matched to a gene: 3. The CDR3: CSVGAGGTEAFF. DNA of the CDR3: TGCAGCGTTGGGGCAGGGGGCACTGAAGCTTTCTTT.

This clone was picked up a small number of times. This chain uses TRBV5-1 with TRBJ2-3, with D maybe TRBD2 (6 bases). With 2 bases removed from V and 0 bases from J, the gap between germline ends came to 13 bases. Germline V gives CDR1 SGHRS, CDR2 YFSETQ. CDR3 length: 16 amino acids. The CDR3 nucleotides are TGCGCCAGCAGCTTCGCGACTGGGACTAGCACAGATACGCAGTATTTT. This translates into CASSFATGTSTDTQYF.

The table lists this clone with a few counts. Other DNA variants within this sample encode the same CDR3. V is TRBV29-1 and J is TRBJ2-1, with 7 bases fitting TRBD2. Germline V gene lookup returns CDR1 SQVTM and CDR2 ANQGSEA. V was clipped by 0 bases and J by 0 bases; unmatched bases: 5. CDR3 length: 16 residues. CDR3 amino acids: CSVEDGGGSSYNEQFF. In DNA, the CDR3 is TGCAGCGTTGAAGACGGCGGGGGAAGCTCCTACAATGAGCAGTTCTTC.

The rearrangement links TRBV30 to TRBJ2-1, with D hard to call. V was pared by 0 bases and J by 10 bases, with 7 bases between. Germline CDR1 GTSNPN, CDR2 SVGIG (reference sequence). CDR3 length equals 11 residues. The CDR3 is CAWSVRREQFF. The CDR3 nucleotides are TGTGCCTGGAGTGTAAGGCGGGAGCAGTTCTTC.

This clone has only a few counts. The chain combines TRBV4-2 with TRBJ2-1, with TRBD1 identical over 7 bases. CDR1 and CDR2 (germline): LGHNA, YNFKEQ. The CDR3 runs 12 residues. V was clipped by 4 bases and J by 10 bases; unmatched bases: 4. CDR3 sequence: CASSPRTGEQFF. CDR3 nucleotide sequence: TGTGCCAGCAGCCCCAGGACAGGAGAGCAGTTCTTC.

This clone was found a few times. V is TRBV29-1 and J is TRBJ2-2; the D gene is possibly TRBD2 (6 bases). Germline V CDR1 and CDR2: SQVTM, ANQGSEA. Trimming removed 5 bases at V and 4 bases at J, with 8 bases between. The CDR3 is made up of 12 amino acids. The CDR3 is CSVTSLTGELFF. The CDR3 nucleotides are TGCAGCGTTACTAGCCTCACCGGGGAGCTGTTTTTT.

This clone was seen more than once but under ten times. The chain has TRBV5-1 and TRBJ2-1; 14 nucleotides match TRBD2. Germline CDR1 SGHRS, CDR2 YFSETQ. The CDR3 runs 19 residues. V lost 3 bases, J lost 3 bases, and 11 bases stayed unmatched. Here the CDR3 DNA reads TGCGCCAGCAGCTCATCCGGGACTAGCGGGAGCCAGAGCTACAATGAGCAGTTCTTC. Its protein is CASSSSGTSGSQSYNEQFF.

Only a few counts were recorded for this clone. The chain has TRBV9 and TRBJ2-6; perhaps TRBD1 as D (5 bases). The germline gives CDR1 SGDLS, CDR2 YYNGEE. This CDR3 has 18 amino acids. The V gene lost 3 bases and the J gene lost 0 bases, with 16 bases spanning the gap. CDR3 sequence (DNA): TGTGCCAGCAGCGGGCCTCGGACACCCCACTCTGGGGCCAACGTCCTGACTTTC. Translating gives CASSGPRTPHSGANVLTF.

The chain uses TRBV5-4 and TRBJ1-1, with a weak D call TRBD1 (5 bases). V was cut by 2 bases and J by 1 base, with 12 bases left in between. The V gene's germline CDR1 is SGHNT and CDR2 YYREEE (reference sequence). The CDR3 extends over 15 amino acids. CDR3 in DNA: TGTGCCAGCAGCTTCCGGGTGGGGCCGAACACTGAAGCTTTCTTT. Amino acid sequence: CASSFRVGPNTEAFF.

This clone was observed a few times. This chain joins TRBV29-1 and TRBJ1-2; perhaps TRBD1 as D (6 bases). CDR1 is SQVTM and CDR2 is ANQGSEA in the germline V gene. This CDR3 region has 13 residues. Trimming pared 6 bases from V and 0 bases from J, leaving 11 bases between. DNA for the CDR3: TGCAGCGTCGCCGGGACAACTAACTATGGCTACACCTTC. Translating it yields CSVAGTTNYGYTF. The full variable domain, in which reference TRBV29-1 and TRBJ1-2 provide the parts outside the CDR3, is SAVISQKPSRDICQRGTSLTIQCQVDSQVTMMFWYRQQPGQSLTLIATANQGSEATYESGFVIDKFPISRPNLTFSTLTVSNMSPEDSSIYLCSVAGTTNYGYTFGSGTRLTVV.